The T cell receptor beta chain described here comes from a study of identical twins. Notes on the study in general: Sequences that were out-of-frame, alpha and twin-shared displayed an excess of low generation probability.

With respect to this clonotype: Its antigen is unknown.

V dropped 4 bases and J dropped 4 bases, with 13 bases sitting between them. The CDR3 runs 14 residues. Germline lookup yields CDR1 MDHEN and CDR2 SYDVKM. TCRdb reprocessed the 5' RACE reads with MiXCR, giving one entry per CDR3 protein. The sample lists some 500,000 distinct CDR3 sequences, 14% occurring once. This sample also belongs to another study, concerning yellow fever vaccine responses in identical twins.

This sequence originates from a woman younger than 30 in good health. The specimen sequenced was CD4+ T cells sorted from blood. V usage is TRBV28 and J usage is TRBJ1-1; D perhaps matches TRBD1 (5 bases). Here the CDR3 DNA reads TGTGCCAGCAGTTCTCAGGGTAAGATCACTGAAGCTTTCTTT. Translation gives CASSSQGKITEAFF.